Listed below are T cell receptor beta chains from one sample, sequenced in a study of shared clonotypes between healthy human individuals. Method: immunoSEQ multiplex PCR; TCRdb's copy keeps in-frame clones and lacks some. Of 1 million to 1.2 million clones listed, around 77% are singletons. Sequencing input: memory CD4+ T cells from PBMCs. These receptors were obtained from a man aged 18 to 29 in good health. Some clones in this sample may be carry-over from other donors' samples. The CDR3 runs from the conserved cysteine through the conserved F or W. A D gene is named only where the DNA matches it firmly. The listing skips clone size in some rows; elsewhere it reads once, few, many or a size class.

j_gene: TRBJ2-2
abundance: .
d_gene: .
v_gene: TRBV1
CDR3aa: CTSSHPGGSFGKTGELFF
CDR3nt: TGCACCAGCAGCCACCCGGGGGGGAGCTTCGGTAAGACCGGGGAGCTGTTTTTT

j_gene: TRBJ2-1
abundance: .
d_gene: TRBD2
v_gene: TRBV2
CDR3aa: CASRLTSGTYNEQFF
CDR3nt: TGTGCCAGCAGGCTCACTAGCGGGACATACAATGAGCAGTTCTTC

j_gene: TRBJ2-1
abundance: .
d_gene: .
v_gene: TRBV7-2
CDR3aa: CASSLLVEPPRGFF
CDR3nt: TGTGCCAGCAGCTTATTAGTCGAACCTCCGAGGGGTTTCTTC

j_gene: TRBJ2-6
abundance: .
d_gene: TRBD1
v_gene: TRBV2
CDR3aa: CAGSRQGIAGANVLTF
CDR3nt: TGTGCCGGAAGTAGACAGGGTATCGCTGGGGCCAACGTCCTGACTTTC

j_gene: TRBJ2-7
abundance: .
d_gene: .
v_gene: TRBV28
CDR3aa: CASSLTFYEQYF
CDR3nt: TGTGCCAGCAGTTTAACTTTCTACGAGCAGTACTTC

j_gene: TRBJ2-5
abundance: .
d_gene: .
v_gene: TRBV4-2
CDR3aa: CASSQDPLVRGETQYF
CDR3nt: TGTGCCAGCAGCCAAGATCCTCTAGTGCGGGGTGAGACCCAGTACTTC

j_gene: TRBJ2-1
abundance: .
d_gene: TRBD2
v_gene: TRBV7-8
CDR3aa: CASSLPKRLAGNYNEQFF
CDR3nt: TGTGCCAGCAGCTTACCTAAGAGACTAGCGGGGAACTACAATGAGCAGTTCTTC

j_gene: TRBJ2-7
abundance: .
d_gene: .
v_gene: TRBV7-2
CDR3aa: CASSPGPQVPHEQYF
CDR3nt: TGTGCCAGCAGCCCTGGCCCCCAAGTCCCCCACGAGCAGTACTTC

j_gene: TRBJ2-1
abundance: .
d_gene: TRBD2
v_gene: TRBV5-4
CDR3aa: CASSPDSGRAYAEQFF
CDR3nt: TGTGCCAGCAGCCCTGATAGCGGGAGGGCCTATGCTGAGCAGTTCTTC

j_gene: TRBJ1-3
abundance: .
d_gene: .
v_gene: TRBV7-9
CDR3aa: CASSLWPGASGNTIYF
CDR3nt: TGTGCCAGCAGCTTATGGCCGGGGGCGTCTGGAAACACCATATATTTT

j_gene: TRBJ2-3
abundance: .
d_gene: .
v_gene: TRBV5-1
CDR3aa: CASSSTGQPPDTQYF
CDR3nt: TGCGCCAGCAGCTCAACGGGACAACCTCCAGATACGCAGTATTTT

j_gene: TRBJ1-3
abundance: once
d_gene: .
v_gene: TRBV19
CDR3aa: CASSIWGGQSSGNTIYF
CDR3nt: TGTGCCAGTAGTATCTGGGGAGGACAAAGCTCTGGAAACACCATATATTTT

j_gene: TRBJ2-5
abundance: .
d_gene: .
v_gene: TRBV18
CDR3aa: CASSLQETQYF
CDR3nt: TGTGCCAGCTCGCTCCAAGAGACCCAGTACTTC

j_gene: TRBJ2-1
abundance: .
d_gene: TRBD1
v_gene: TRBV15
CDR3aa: CATSRGTGESYNEQFF
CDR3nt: TGTGCCACCAGCAGGGGCACAGGGGAAAGCTACAATGAGCAGTTCTTC

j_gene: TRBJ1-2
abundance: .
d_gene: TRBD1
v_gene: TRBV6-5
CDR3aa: CASRRQGFNYGYTF
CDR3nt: TGTGCCAGCAGAAGACAGGGGTTTAACTATGGCTACACCTTC

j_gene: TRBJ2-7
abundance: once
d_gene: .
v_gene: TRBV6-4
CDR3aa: CASSDRGQPYSYEQYF
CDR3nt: TGTGCCAGCAGTGACCGGGGACAACCCTATTCCTACGAGCAGTACTTC

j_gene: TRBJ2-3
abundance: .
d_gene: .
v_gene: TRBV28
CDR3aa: CASSLTTDTQYF
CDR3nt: TGTGCCAGCAGCCTGACCACAGATACGCAGTATTTT

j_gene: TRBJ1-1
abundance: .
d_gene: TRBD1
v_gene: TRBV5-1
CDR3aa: CASSWTRTGGESEAFF
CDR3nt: TGCGCCAGCAGCTGGACTAGGACAGGGGGGGAAAGTGAAGCTTTCTTT

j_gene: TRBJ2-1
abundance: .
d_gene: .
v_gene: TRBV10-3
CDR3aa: CALGGTTYNEQFF
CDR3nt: TGTGCCCTGGGGGGGACAACCTACAATGAGCAGTTCTTC

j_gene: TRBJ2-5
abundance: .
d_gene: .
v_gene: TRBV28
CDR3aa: CASIKGGHGETQYF
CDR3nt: TGTGCCAGCATCAAGGGGGGGCATGGAGAGACCCAGTACTTC

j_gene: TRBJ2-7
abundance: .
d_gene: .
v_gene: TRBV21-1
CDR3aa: CASSETNGQYF
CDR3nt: TGTGCCAGCAGCGAAACAAATGGGCAGTACTTC

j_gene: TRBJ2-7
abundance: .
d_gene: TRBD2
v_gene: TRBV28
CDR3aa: CASSRTSGSAFYEQYF
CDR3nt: TGTGCCAGCAGTAGGACTAGCGGGAGTGCGTTCTACGAGCAGTACTTC

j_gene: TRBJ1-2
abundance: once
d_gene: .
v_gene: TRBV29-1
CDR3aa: CSVEGAFDYGYTF
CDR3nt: TGCAGCGTTGAGGGGGCTTTCGACTATGGCTACACCTTC

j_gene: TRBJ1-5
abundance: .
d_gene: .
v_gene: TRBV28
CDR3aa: CASSPRTAPNQPQHF
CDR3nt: TGTGCCAGCAGTCCAAGGACAGCCCCCAATCAGCCCCAGCATTTT

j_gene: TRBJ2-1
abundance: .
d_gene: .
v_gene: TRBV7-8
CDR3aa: CASSLAVLALTKSSYNEQFF
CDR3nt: TGTGCCAGCAGCTTAGCGGTGCTAGCGCTTACTAAGAGCTCCTACAATGAGCAGTTCTTC

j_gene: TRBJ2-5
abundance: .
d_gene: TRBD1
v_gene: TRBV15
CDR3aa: CATSGGQGPETQYF
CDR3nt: TGTGCCACCAGCGGGGGACAGGGTCCGGAGACCCAGTACTTC

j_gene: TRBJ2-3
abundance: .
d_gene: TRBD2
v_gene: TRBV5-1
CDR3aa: CASTQAGGSDTQYF
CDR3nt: TGCGCCAGCACCCAGGCGGGGGGGAGTGATACGCAGTATTTT

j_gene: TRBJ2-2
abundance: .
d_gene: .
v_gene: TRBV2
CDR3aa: CASSVRGRQVVFF
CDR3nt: TGTGCCAGCAGTGTGAGGGGTCGACAGGTGGTGTTTTTT

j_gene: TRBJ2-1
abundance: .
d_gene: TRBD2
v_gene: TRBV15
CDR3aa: CATSRDMASGYNEQFF
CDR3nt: TGTGCCACCAGCAGAGATATGGCTAGCGGCTACAATGAGCAGTTCTTC

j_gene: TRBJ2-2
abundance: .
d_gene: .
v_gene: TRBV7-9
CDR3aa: CASSLDSDTGELFF
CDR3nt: TGTGCCAGCAGCTTGGACTCCGACACCGGGGAGCTGTTTTTT

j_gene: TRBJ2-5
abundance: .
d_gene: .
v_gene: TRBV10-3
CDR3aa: CAISESVETQYF
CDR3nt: TGTGCCATCAGTGAGTCCGTGGAGACCCAGTACTTC

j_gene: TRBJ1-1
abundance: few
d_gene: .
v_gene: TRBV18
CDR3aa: CASSRTYPAEAFF
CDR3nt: TGTGCCAGCTCACGAACTTACCCCGCTGAAGCTTTCTTT

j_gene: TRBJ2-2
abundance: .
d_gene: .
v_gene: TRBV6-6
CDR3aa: CASSYVEGGAGELFF
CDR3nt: TGTGCCAGCAGTTACGTGGAGGGAGGTGCCGGGGAGCTGTTTTTT

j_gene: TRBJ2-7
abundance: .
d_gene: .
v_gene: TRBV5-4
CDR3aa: CASSRDGTYEQYF
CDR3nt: TGTGCCAGCAGCCGGGACGGGACCTACGAGCAGTACTTC

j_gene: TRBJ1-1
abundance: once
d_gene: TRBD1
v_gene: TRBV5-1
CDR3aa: CASSGGTGMNTEAFF
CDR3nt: TGCGCCAGCAGCGGCGGGACAGGGATGAACACTGAAGCTTTCTTT

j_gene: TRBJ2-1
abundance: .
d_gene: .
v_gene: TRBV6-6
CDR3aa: CASSYSVNEQFF
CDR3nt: TGTGCCAGCAGTTACTCGGTCAATGAGCAGTTCTTC

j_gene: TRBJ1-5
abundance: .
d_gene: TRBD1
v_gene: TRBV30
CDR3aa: CAWSRTGGNQPQHF
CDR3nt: TGTGCCTGGAGTCGGACAGGGGGCAATCAGCCCCAGCATTTT

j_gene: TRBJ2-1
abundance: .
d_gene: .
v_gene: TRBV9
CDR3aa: CASSPTRFDEQFF
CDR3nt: TGTGCCAGCAGCCCGACTCGCTTCGATGAGCAGTTCTTC

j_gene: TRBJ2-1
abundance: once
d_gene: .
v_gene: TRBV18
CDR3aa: CASSRQGQIDEQFF
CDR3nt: TGTGCCAGCTCACGTCAGGGCCAAATCGATGAGCAGTTCTTC

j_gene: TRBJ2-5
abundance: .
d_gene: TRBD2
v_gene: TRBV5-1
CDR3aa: CASSPLILTSGSETQYF
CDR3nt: TGCGCCAGCAGCCCGTTGATACTGACTAGCGGGAGTGAGACCCAGTACTTC

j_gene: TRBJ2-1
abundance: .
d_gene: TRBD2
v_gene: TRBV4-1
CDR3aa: CASSQPMLVAGAYNEQFF
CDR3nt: TGCGCCAGCAGCCAACCAATGTTGGTAGCGGGCGCGTACAATGAGCAGTTCTTC

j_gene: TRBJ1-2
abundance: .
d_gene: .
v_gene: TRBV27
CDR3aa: CASSLSSRSYGYTF
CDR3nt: TGTGCCAGCAGTTTATCGTCCAGAAGCTATGGCTACACCTTC

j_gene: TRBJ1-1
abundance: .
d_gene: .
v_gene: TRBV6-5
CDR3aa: CASSYDGGNTEAFF
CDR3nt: TGTGCCAGCAGTTACGATGGAGGGAACACTGAAGCTTTCTTT

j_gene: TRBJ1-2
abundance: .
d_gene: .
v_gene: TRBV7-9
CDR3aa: CASSPLAGNYGYTF
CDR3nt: TGTGCCAGCAGCCCACTGGCCGGTAACTATGGCTACACCTTC

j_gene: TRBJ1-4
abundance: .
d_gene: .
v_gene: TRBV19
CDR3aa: CASSYDRWNEKLFF
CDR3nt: TGTGCCAGTAGTTACGACAGGTGGAATGAAAAACTGTTTTTT

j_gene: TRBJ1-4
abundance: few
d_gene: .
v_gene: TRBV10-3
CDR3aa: CAISTGSWGEKLFF
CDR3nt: TGTGCCATCAGTACCGGGAGCTGGGGAGAAAAACTGTTTTTT

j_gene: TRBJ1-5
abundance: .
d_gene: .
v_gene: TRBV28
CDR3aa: CASKGPNQPQHF
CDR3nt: TGTGCCAGCAAGGGGCCCAATCAGCCCCAGCATTTT

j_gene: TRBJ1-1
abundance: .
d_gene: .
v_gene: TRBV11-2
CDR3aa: CASSSYRNTEAFF
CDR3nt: TGTGCCAGCAGCTCGTACAGAAACACTGAAGCTTTCTTT

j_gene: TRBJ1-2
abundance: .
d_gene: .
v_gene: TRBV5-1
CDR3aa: CASSLVPQDYGYTF
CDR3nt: TGCGCCAGCAGCTTGGTGCCCCAGGACTATGGCTACACCTTC

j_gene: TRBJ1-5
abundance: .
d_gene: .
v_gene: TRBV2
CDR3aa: CASSPLGVLSNQPQHF
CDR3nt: TGTGCCAGCAGCCCCCTGGGGGTCTTGAGCAATCAGCCCCAGCATTTT

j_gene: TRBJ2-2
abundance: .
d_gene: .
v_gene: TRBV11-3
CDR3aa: CASSLGDTGELFF
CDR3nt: TGTGCCAGCAGCTTAGGGGATACCGGGGAGCTGTTTTTT

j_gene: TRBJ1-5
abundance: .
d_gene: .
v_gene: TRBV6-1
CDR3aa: CASSDWINQPQHF
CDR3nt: TGTGCCAGCAGTGACTGGATCAATCAGCCCCAGCATTTT

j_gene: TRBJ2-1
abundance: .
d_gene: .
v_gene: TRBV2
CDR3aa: CASSESYLSDNEQFF
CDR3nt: TGTGCCAGCAGTGAATCCTATCTCTCCGACAATGAGCAGTTCTTC

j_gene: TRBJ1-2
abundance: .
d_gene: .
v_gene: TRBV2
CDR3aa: CASSEAWARFYGYTF
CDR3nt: TGTGCCAGCAGTGAAGCGTGGGCAAGATTCTATGGCTACACCTTC